This TCR beta chain comes out of a study of cytomegalovirus exposure and HLA in healthy donors. The study's findings and limits: In vitro checks showed that a few CMV-associated chains really do target CMV antigens. Some TCR beta chains (about 170 of them) were listed as cytomegalovirus-associated. In a later analysis, first-cohort TCR clusters were found to tend to co-occur in the 95 to 150 validation repertoires.

With 3 bases removed from V and 1 base from J, the gap between germline ends came to 9 bases. The length of the CDR3 is 14 residues. Germline CDR1 and CDR2: MGHDK and SYGVNS. Some clones are missing from TCRdb's copy, which holds only in-frame ones; the method was immunoSEQ multiplex PCR. In the table there are hundreds of thousands of clones, 75% to 90% of which are singletons. The donors were part of the approximately 120-subject validation cohort, which stood apart from the approximately 670-subject first cohort. Of note for this clone: Antigen: not known.

The receptor was isolated from a woman aged 18-29 years in good health and CMV-seronegative. This chain joins TRBV25-1 and TRBJ1-1; D uncertain. The sample comprised PBMCs. The CDR3 sequence is CASSDSDKNTEAFF. CDR3 bases: TGTGCCAGCAGTGATAGTGACAAGAACACTGAAGCTTTCTTT. Based on the CDR3 plus reference TRBV25-1 and TRBJ1-1, the full variable domain is EADIYQTPRYLVIGTGKKITLECSQTMGHDKMYWYQQDPGMELHLIHYSYGVNSTEKGDLSSESTVSRIRTEHFPLTLESARPSHTSQYLCASSDSDKNTEAFFGQGTRLTVV.